These T cell receptor beta chains were read from a single sample in a study of blood T cell repertoires in COVID-19. Sequenced by immunoSEQ multiplex PCR; TCRdb stores in-frame clones only, minus some. The sample lists around 200,000 clones, over 75% occurring once. The sequenced material came from peripheral blood. The source is a human donor with active or convalescent COVID-19. The donor label of this sample is uncertain. Each CDR3 is given with its conserved first and last residue. The D gene is left open where the match is weak. The listing skips clone size in some rows; elsewhere it reads once, few, many or a size class.

J gene: TRBJ1-2; D gene: NA; clone size: NA; V gene: TRBV2; CDR3 DNA: TGTGCCAGCAGTGGTGAGCAAGTTGGTGGCTACACCTTC; CDR3 protein: CASSGEQVGGYTF
J gene: TRBJ2-1; D gene: TRBD2; clone size: NA; V gene: TRBV5-4; CDR3 DNA: TGTGCCAGCAGCTTGGGGGGAGCGGGAGGAACCTACAATGAGCAGTTCTTC; CDR3 protein: CASSLGGAGGTYNEQFF
J gene: TRBJ2-3; D gene: TRBD2; clone size: NA; V gene: TRBV28; CDR3 DNA: TGTGCCAGCAGTCCTCTAGGAGCGGGAAATACGCAGTATTTT; CDR3 protein: CASSPLGAGNTQYF
J gene: TRBJ2-5; D gene: NA; clone size: NA; V gene: TRBV5-1; CDR3 DNA: TGCGCCAGCAGCTTGGCATCCCAAGAGACCCAGTACTTC; CDR3 protein: CASSLASQETQYF
J gene: TRBJ2-2; D gene: NA; clone size: NA; V gene: TRBV6-5; CDR3 DNA: TGTGCCAGCAGTCCCAGGGGGGTGTACACCGGGGAGCTGTTTTTT; CDR3 protein: CASSPRGVYTGELFF
J gene: TRBJ1-1; D gene: TRBD1; clone size: NA; V gene: TRBV5-8; CDR3 DNA: TGTGCCAGCAGCCTTATTCTCGGACAGGGGCCTGAAGCTTTCTTT; CDR3 protein: CASSLILGQGPEAFF
J gene: TRBJ1-2; D gene: TRBD1; clone size: NA; V gene: TRBV7-2; CDR3 DNA: TGTGCCAGCAGCTTAGGACGGGACAGTCCCAACTATGGCTACACCTTC; CDR3 protein: CASSLGRDSPNYGYTF
J gene: TRBJ2-3; D gene: NA; clone size: NA; V gene: TRBV18; CDR3 DNA: TGTGCCAGCTCAGTACACCGCACAGATACGCAGTATTTT; CDR3 protein: CASSVHRTDTQYF
J gene: TRBJ1-1; D gene: TRBD1; clone size: NA; V gene: TRBV25-1; CDR3 DNA: TGTGCCAGCACCAGGGGGCCCCAGCAGGAAGCTTTCTTT; CDR3 protein: CASTRGPQQEAFF
J gene: TRBJ2-2; D gene: NA; clone size: once; V gene: TRBV5-1; CDR3 DNA: TGCGCCAGCCATGCCGCGGGCGGGGTGAACACCGGGGAGCTGTTTTTT; CDR3 protein: CASHAAGGVNTGELFF
J gene: TRBJ2-1; D gene: TRBD1; clone size: NA; V gene: TRBV6-1; CDR3 DNA: TGTGCCAGCAGTGAAGCGCGGACAGGGGGCCGATACAATGAGCAGTTCTTC; CDR3 protein: CASSEARTGGRYNEQFF
J gene: TRBJ2-7; D gene: NA; clone size: NA; V gene: TRBV3-1/TRBV3-2; CDR3 DNA: TGTGCCAGCAGCCAAGATTTCTGGCGGAACTACGAGCAGTACTTC; CDR3 protein: CASSQDFWRNYEQYF
J gene: TRBJ2-1; D gene: TRBD2; clone size: once; V gene: TRBV6-6; CDR3 DNA: TGTGCCAGCAGTTGGACTAGCGCAGTCAATGAGCAGTTCTTC; CDR3 protein: CASSWTSAVNEQFF
J gene: TRBJ1-5; D gene: NA; clone size: NA; V gene: TRBV28; CDR3 DNA: TGTGCCAGCCATGCGCGATTCGGTCAGCCCCAGCATTTT; CDR3 protein: CASHARFGQPQHF
J gene: TRBJ1-5; D gene: NA; clone size: NA; V gene: TRBV11-3; CDR3 DNA: TGTGCCAGCAGCCCTCAGGGGAGCAATCAGCCCCAGCATTTT; CDR3 protein: CASSPQGSNQPQHF
J gene: TRBJ2-7; D gene: NA; clone size: NA; V gene: TRBV5-1; CDR3 DNA: TGCGCCAGCAGCTTGGCCGGGGATTCCGAGCAGTACTTC; CDR3 protein: CASSLAGDSEQYF
J gene: TRBJ1-1; D gene: NA; clone size: NA; V gene: TRBV6-1; CDR3 DNA: TGTGCCAGCAGTGAACATCAGGCAGGCACTGAAGCTTTCTTT; CDR3 protein: CASSEHQAGTEAFF
J gene: TRBJ1-2; D gene: NA; clone size: many; V gene: TRBV5-1; CDR3 DNA: TGCGCCAGCCGGGTGCAGGGAGGAGACTATGGCTACACCTTC; CDR3 protein: CASRVQGGDYGYTF
J gene: TRBJ1-5; D gene: NA; clone size: NA; V gene: TRBV6-1; CDR3 DNA: TGTGCCAGCAGTGAATCGCATGTCCGGGTTAGCGACTTTTATAGCAATCAGCCCCAGCATTTT; CDR3 protein: CASSESHVRVSDFYSNQPQHF
J gene: TRBJ1-5; D gene: NA; clone size: NA; V gene: TRBV28; CDR3 DNA: TGTGCCAGTCAGATTGTGAATCAGCCCCAGCATTTT; CDR3 protein: CASQIVNQPQHF
J gene: TRBJ2-7; D gene: TRBD2; clone size: NA; V gene: TRBV28; CDR3 DNA: TGTGCCAGCAGCTGGGCTAGCGGGGGACAGTCCTACGAGCAGTACTTC; CDR3 protein: CASSWASGGQSYEQYF
J gene: TRBJ2-7; D gene: NA; clone size: few; V gene: TRBV12-3/TRBV12-4; CDR3 DNA: TGTGCCAGCAGTGAGGGGGCCTACGAGCAGTACTTC; CDR3 protein: CASSEGAYEQYF
J gene: TRBJ2-3; D gene: NA; clone size: NA; V gene: TRBV7-6; CDR3 DNA: TGTGCCAGCAGCTTAGATTGGGGAGGCACAGATACGCAGTATTTT; CDR3 protein: CASSLDWGGTDTQYF
J gene: TRBJ2-7; D gene: TRBD2; clone size: NA; V gene: TRBV5-4; CDR3 DNA: TGTGCCAGCAGCTCTAAACGGGGGGGGCGAACCTACGAGCAGTACTTC; CDR3 protein: CASSSKRGGRTYEQYF
J gene: TRBJ2-1; D gene: NA; clone size: NA; V gene: TRBV27; CDR3 DNA: TGTGCCAGCAGTCCTCCACCGGGGGTGTTTGAGCAGTTCTTC; CDR3 protein: CASSPPPGVFEQFF
J gene: TRBJ2-5; D gene: NA; clone size: NA; V gene: TRBV5-1; CDR3 DNA: TGCGCCAGCAGCTTGGGATTTGCGGGGAAACAAGAGACCCAGTACTTC; CDR3 protein: CASSLGFAGKQETQYF
J gene: TRBJ2-5; D gene: NA; clone size: few; V gene: TRBV11-2; CDR3 DNA: TGTGCCAGCAGCTTAGAACTATACTTCAGTGAGACCCAGTACTTC; CDR3 protein: CASSLELYFSETQYF
J gene: TRBJ2-1; D gene: TRBD2; clone size: NA; V gene: TRBV28; CDR3 DNA: TGTGCCAGCAGAACCTCACTAGCGGGGGGCTCCTACAATGAGCAGTTCTTC; CDR3 protein: CASRTSLAGGSYNEQFF
J gene: TRBJ2-3; D gene: TRBD1; clone size: NA; V gene: TRBV2; CDR3 DNA: TGTGCCAGCAGTCGGGACAGGGGGACAGATACGCAGTATTTT; CDR3 protein: CASSRDRGTDTQYF